Sequencing of this T cell receptor beta chain was carried out in a study of control samples from healthy donors and cancer patients. Using immunoSEQ multiplex PCR, the repertoire was profiled, and TCRdb retains in-frame clones only, with some absent. The sample has around 130,000 clones, more than 75% seen once; the top ten hold around 10%. The V end lost 5 bases, the J end lost 3 bases, and 10 bases lay between the germline ends. The CDR3 has 13 residues. Germline lookup yields CDR1 SGHAT and CDR2 FQNNGV. The sequencing input was blood. This receptor was identified in a man between 25 and 39 years old in good health. V is TRBV11-2 and J is TRBJ1-2; D is undetermined. CDR3 in DNA: TGTGCCAGCAGCATGAGCGGGTACTATGGCTACACCTTC. Its translation: CASSMSGYYGYTF.